This T cell receptor (beta chain) was captured by sequencing in a study of post-analysis software for immune sequencing data. Study-wide results and limits: TRBV segments more frequent in patients than in controls numbered several and included TRBV5-6, TRBV5-1 and TRBV20-1. F measure grouped same-batch samples tightly together.

This clonotype was recorded a few times. What it binds is unknown. Presence of unique molecular identifiers characterized the TCR beta cDNA libraries. Each CDR3 protein gets one entry after TCRdb re-called the PCR reads with MiXCR. The sample shows roughly 800,000 distinct CDR3 sequences, 30% of them seen only once. This CDR3 has 15 residues. The V and J ends lost 5 bases and 4 bases, in that order; junction bases with no gene match: 7. Germline V CDR1 and CDR2: SGHRS, YFSETQ. This chain links TRBV5-1 with TRBJ2-1, with 9 bases lining up with TRBD2. This receptor was taken from a girl aged 10-17 years with multiple sclerosis. The sample consisted of blood. The CDR3 is CASRFGLATYNEQFF. CDR3 nucleotide sequence: TGCGCCAGCAGATTCGGACTAGCGACGTACAATGAGCAGTTCTTC.